This TCR beta chain was documented in a study of T cells after posttransplantation cyclophosphamide (dated by TCRdb to the mid-2010s). Study-level background: The study tracked T cell repertoire reconstitution by TRB sequencing after myeloablative bone marrow transplantation using posttransplantation cyclophosphamide as GVHD prophylaxis. Antigen receptor sequencing covered samples from 35 to 40 PTCy-treated patients and 16 of their related bone marrow donors. Blood from all 35 or so PTCy patients with 1-year posttransplant specimens was subjected to TRB sequencing. Up to 3 additional blood samples from 2 to 5.2 years after transplant were also TRB-sequenced in 3 patients, as was pretransplant blood from several patients. Because TRA and TRB clonality correlated tightly in 8 to 10 samples, the subsequent TCR analyses were limited to TRB only. Public TRB sequences were searched against a database of over 3,600 sequences associated with responses to pathogens, tumor antigens, self-antigens and alloantigens.

Genomic DNA was the input for TRB sequencing, which was run either with the immunoSEQ assay at survey resolution or with the hsTCRB kit. On the authors' methods: The immunoSEQ software handled initial read processing, and the LymphoSeq R package was used for repertoire analyses. Clonality was calculated as 1 minus normalized Shannon entropy, and the Gini coefficient was also calculated for each TRB dataset. Phenotypes of unsorted samples were inferred by mapping TRB sequences from sorted subsets of the recipient or donor onto the same recipient's unsorted samples. TCRdb retrieved this table from immuneACCESS and kept in-frame rearrangements only. Not all clones are present; in checked studies, unresolved V genes account for under half, and no reason is known for the remainder. D and trimming come from the DNA, and the V and J calls and clone size come from that table. Here the sample has 20,000 to 25,000 clones; 80% to 90% occur a single time. Roughly 2% of the sample comes from the top ten.

Points on this clone: Its specific antigen is unknown. No base quality values were provided; no much bigger clone lies one nucleotide off.

Overall study results and their limits: Donor-recipient similarity was low at 1-2 months but increased during the first year, and donor CD8+ memory clones often dominated later blood repertoires. Across 45 or so patients, TRB clonality was highly associated with recipient CMV seropositivity and CMV reactivation, and PTCy diversity was similar to diversity in CNI/methotrexate controls. The TRB repertoires of T cells infiltrating skin or the GI tract showed only limited overlap with the TRB repertoires found in blood.

Per the germline V gene, SNHLY is the CDR1 and FYNNEI is the CDR2. V lost 0 bases and J lost 6 bases; the stretch between them is 17 bases long. There are 17 amino acids in the CDR3, from cysteine to phenylalanine inclusive. Of all the DNA, just the CDR3 is kept, 51 bases in frame from base 1. The control cohort was eleven to twelve patients given myeloablative marrow transplants with methotrexate plus a calcineurin inhibitor, sampled 1 year after transplant. Peripheral blood and bone marrow mononuclear cells were isolated by Ficoll-Hypaque density centrifugation and were cryopreserved. This TCR came from a female patient in her 30s who received an allogeneic stem cell transplant from an unrelated donor, was CMV-positive, and had acute and chronic GVHD. After a transplant, certain T cells may trace back to the graft donor. The chain is encoded by TRBV2 joined to TRBJ2-2; TRBD2 is possibly the D segment (6 matching bases). The sample in question was PBMCs, obtained around 370 days after allogeneic stem cell transplant with calcineurin inhibitor and methotrexate. The DNA sequence is as follows: TGTGCCAGCAGTGAAGCGTTGAAATCCGGGAGTCCCGGGGAGCTGTTTTTT. Its translation is CASSEALKSGSPGELFF.